These 29 T cell receptor beta chains originate from one sample sequenced in a study of Graves' ophthalmopathy and Graves' hyperthyroidism. CDR3 regions of TCR beta were amplified from RNA transcripts. HTBI primers were used in a first-round RT-PCR, which preceded a second-round multiplex PCR. TCRdb used MiXCR to reprocess the multiplex PCR reads, holding one entry per CDR3 protein. The sample comprises approximately 150,000 distinct CDR3 sequences, around 39% of which are singletons, and 8% to 9% rests with the top ten. Sequencing was performed on peripheral blood. The receptors shown here come from a man in his thirties or forties with Graves' ophthalmopathy.

The rearrangement links TRBV2 to TRBJ2-7, with TRBD2 matching 12 bases. The CDR3 extends over 15 amino acids. V shed 7 bases, J shed 7 bases, and the junction held 11 bases outside the gene matches. Germline assignment: CDR1 SNHLY and CDR2 FYNNEI. CDR3: CASKPTSGSMYEQYF. CDR3 DNA sequence: TGTGCCAGCAAACCGACTAGCGGGAGTATGTATGAGCAGTACTTC.

This chain links TRBV6-5 with TRBJ1-1; 8 bases fit TRBD1. The CDR3 is 16 residues long. The junction had 13 bases not matched to a gene; V was cut back by 5 bases and J by 5 bases. In germline, CDR1 is MNHEY, CDR2 SVGAGI. This CDR3 reads CASSIDRGSTSTEAFF. The CDR3 bases are TGTGCCAGCAGTATCGACAGGGGAAGTACAAGTACTGAAGCTTTCTTT.

This clonotype was found once. The CDR3 protein is CASSFILLTGGWTGELFF. In nucleotides, the CDR3 is TGTGCCAGCAGCTTTATCTTACTGACAGGGGGCTGGACCGGGGAGCTGTTTTTT. The gene calls are TRBV7-6 and TRBJ2-2; 10 bases are a match to TRBD1. The trim removed 3 bases at V and 5 bases at J, leaving 12 bases unmatched. There are 18 residues in the CDR3. From germline, CDR1 is SGHVS and CDR2 FNYEAQ.

This clonotype was recorded at least ten times. The rearrangement uses TRBV25-1 and TRBJ2-7, with D perhaps matching TRBD1 (6 bases). The CDR3 contains 16 residues. Germline V lookup: CDR1 MGHDK, CDR2 SYGVNS. V shed 4 bases and J shed 1 base, with 17 bases lying between them. CDR3 sequence: CASSVAGVWGSYEQYF. CDR3 in DNA: TGTGCCAGCAGTGTTGCAGGGGTTTGGGGTTCCTACGAGCAGTACTTC.

This clonotype was recorded many times. The gene calls are TRBV28 and TRBJ1-6; TRBD1 is a possible D gene (6 bases). The V gene lost 6 bases and the J gene lost 7 bases, with 19 bases spanning the gap. CDR1 MDHEN and CDR2 SYDVKM come from the germline V gene. The CDR3 is 16 amino acids. CDR3: CASSFWGQGPNSPLHF. CDR3 DNA: TGTGCCAGCAGCTTCTGGGGGCAGGGGCCGAATTCACCCCTCCACTTT.

In this sample, this clonotype turned up a few times. This sequence joins TRBV27 and TRBJ2-5, with 7 bases aligning to TRBD1. The CDR3 totals 15 residues. The germline V gene has CDR1 MNHEY and CDR2 SMNVEV (reference sequence). V was clipped by 0 bases and J by 7 bases; unmatched bases: 8. CDR3 nucleotides: TGTGCCAGCAGTTTATCGATTAAGGGGGCAGGGACCCAGTACTTC. This sequence encodes CASSLSIKGAGTQYF.

This clonotype was seen many times. This CDR3 is CASRKDSSPSSYEQYF. The CDR3 DNA follows: TGTGCCAGCAGAAAAGATAGCTCTCCGAGCTCCTACGAGCAGTACTTC. This rearrangement joins TRBV6-1 to TRBJ2-7; D unresolved. Trimming cost V 6 bases and J 0 bases, with 18 bases left between them. The CDR3 covers 16 residues. Germline lookup yields CDR1 MNHNS and CDR2 SASEGT.

This clonotype was detected many times. The chain is built from TRBV11-2 and TRBJ2-7, with D tentatively TRBD1 (6 bases). The germline gives CDR1 SGHAT, CDR2 FQNNGV. The CDR3 is 17 amino acids. The germline V and J ends were trimmed by 3 bases and 2 bases, with 20 bases remaining between them. In nucleotides, the CDR3 is TGTGCCAGCAGCTTTGAGGGGAACAGGGCTCTACCCTACGAGCAGTACTTC. It specifies CASSFEGNRALPYEQYF.

This clonotype has ten or more counts. The chain combines TRBV4-2 with TRBJ1-2; D may be TRBD1 (6 bases). The CDR3 is 15 amino acids. V was cut by 4 bases and J by 7 bases, with 19 bases left in between. CDR1 is LGHNA and CDR2 is YNFKEQ in the germline V gene. The CDR3 DNA follows: TGTGCCAGCAGCCCTAAAGCAGGGGATGTGTCTGGCTACACCTTC. Its protein is CASSPKAGDVSGYTF.

The gene calls are TRBV6-1 and TRBJ1-6, with a possible D match to TRBD1 (6 bases). The V gene's germline CDR1 is MNHNS and CDR2 SASEGT. Between the trimmed V and J ends, which lost 5 bases and 9 bases, there was a span of 11 bases. CDR3 length: 13 amino acids. CDR3 nucleotide sequence: TGTGCCAGCAGTCCAGGGGAGTCTTCACCCCTCCACTTT. This encodes CASSPGESSPLHF.

The table lists this clonotype with many counts. The CDR3 sequence: CARNRGETQYF. The CDR3 coding sequence is TGTGCTCGAAATAGGGGGGAGACCCAGTACTTC. The chain has TRBV30 and TRBJ2-5, with D possibly matching TRBD1 (6 bases). The length of the CDR3 is 11 residues. Germline V lookup: CDR1 GTSNPN, CDR2 SVGIG (reference sequence).

The chain combines TRBV6-1 with TRBJ2-5; the D gene is possibly TRBD1 (6 bases). Germline V gene sequence: CDR1 MNHNS, CDR2 SASEGT. The CDR3 contains 14 residues. V was clipped by 3 bases and J by 0 bases, with 8 bases between them. CDR3 residues: CASSEDRDQETQYF. In DNA form, the CDR3 reads TGTGCCAGCAGTGAGGACAGAGACCAAGAGACCCAGTACTTC.

The chain couples TRBV20-1 to TRBJ1-1, with D hard to call. CDR3 length equals 12 residues. The germline V gene encodes CDR1 DFQATT and CDR2 SNEGSKA (reference sequence). Deletions cut 2 bases from V and 8 bases from J, with 12 bases between. CDR3 nucleotide sequence: TGCAGTGCTAGACGGACGCCGGAAGAAGCTTTCTTT. It codes for CSARRTPEEAFF.

The chain carries TRBV28 and TRBJ1-5; 11 nucleotides agree with TRBD1. CDR1 is MDHEN, CDR2 SYDVKM, per germline. This CDR3 region has 15 residues. Trimming removed 6 bases from V and 6 bases from J; junction bases left unmatched: 7. The CDR3 loop is CASRLGQGETQPQHF. The CDR3 bases are TGTGCCAGCAGGCTGGGACAGGGGGAGACTCAGCCCCAGCATTTT.

This sequence joins TRBV28 and TRBJ1-2, with 7 bases identical to TRBD1. V dropped 7 bases and J dropped 6; count of bases not matched to a gene: 11. This CDR3 has 14 residues. Per the germline V gene, CDR1 is MDHEN and CDR2 is SYDVKM. This CDR3 reads CASNRRQGDHGYTF. CDR3 sequence (DNA): TGTGCCAGCAATAGAAGGCAGGGGGATCATGGCTACACCTTC.

This clonotype came up many times. V is TRBV12-3 or TRBV12-4 and J is TRBJ1-2, with D unresolved. The V end lost 5 bases, the J end lost 1 base, and 5 bases lay between the germline ends. The length of the CDR3 is 12 residues. CDR3 in amino acids: CASSENNYGYTF. CDR3 bases: TGTGCCAGCAGTGAGAATAACTATGGCTACACCTTC.

This clonotype was counted ten times or more. The chain has TRBV12-3 or TRBV12-4 and TRBJ2-5; 9 nucleotides match TRBD2. The CDR3 totals 15 residues. V gave up 2 bases and J gave up 4 bases; unmatched junction bases: 5. CDR3 nucleotide sequence: TGTGCCAGCAGTTTAATAGCGGGAGTGGGAGAGACCCAGTACTTC. Translation gives CASSLIAGVGETQYF.

The chain couples TRBV7-8 to TRBJ2-2; 10 nucleotides match TRBD1. CDR3 length: 15 amino acids. Looked up from germline, CDR1 is SGHVS and CDR2 is FQNEAQ. V lost 3 bases and J lost 5; bases outside the gene matches: 3. CDR3 in amino acids: CASSFRDRGTGELFF. As DNA, the CDR3 is TGTGCCAGCAGCTTCCGGGACAGGGGTACCGGGGAGCTGTTTTTT.

V gene TRBV7-2 combines with J gene TRBJ2-5; D not certain. This CDR3 has 14 amino acids. Trimming took 8 bases from V and 5 from J, leaving 18 bases between them. Germline CDR1 and CDR2: SGHTA and FQGNSA. Written as DNA, the CDR3 is TGTGCCAGCTCCCCCCGGACCGATCCGGAGACCCAGTACTTC. It yields the protein CASSPRTDPETQYF. Together with reference TRBV7-2 and TRBJ2-5, the CDR3 gives the full variable domain: GAGVSQSPSNKVTEKGKDVELRCDPISGHTALYWYRQSLGQGLEFLIYFQGNSAPDKSGLPSDRFSAERTGGSVSTLTIQRTQQEDSAVYLCASSPRTDPETQYFGPGTRLLVL.

This clonotype was seen many times. The chain has TRBV27 and TRBJ1-2, with 8 bases lining up with TRBD1. The length of the CDR3 is 16 residues. J gave up 3 bases and V 7 bases, and 13 bases lay outside the gene matches. Per the germline V gene, CDR1 is MNHEY and CDR2 is SMNVEV (reference sequence). For the CDR3, the DNA is TGTGCCAGCACCAAAGGCAGGGGGCAAGGGTACTATGGCTACACCTTC. This codes for CASTKGRGQGYYGYTF.

The rearrangement links TRBV30 to TRBJ1-1; possible D gene TRBD1, 5 bases. Trimming stripped 4 bases from V and 3 bases from J, with 9 bases between. Germline assignment: CDR1 GTSNPN and CDR2 SVGIG (reference sequence). There are 12 residues in the CDR3. The CDR3 DNA follows: TGTGCCTGGACCCGGGACGACACTGAAGCTTTCTTT. This sequence encodes CAWTRDDTEAFF.

The rearrangement links TRBV4-1 to TRBJ1-1, with D hard to call. V was shortened by 2 bases and J by 4 bases, with 8 bases between the two germline ends. The CDR3 loop spans 13 amino acids. In germline, CDR1 is MGHRA, CDR2 YSYEKL. The CDR3 region is CASSQFWSTEAFF. The CDR3 DNA reads as TGCGCCAGCAGCCAATTTTGGAGCACTGAAGCTTTCTTT.

The chain employs TRBV10-3 and TRBJ1-1; D is undetermined. Germline values: CDR1 ENHRY, CDR2 SYGVKD. V lost 6 bases, J lost 6 bases, and 14 bases lay in between. The CDR3 loop spans 13 amino acids. As DNA, the CDR3 is TGTGCCATCAGCACTAATGGGGAGTCTGAAGCTTTCTTT. Encoded protein: CAISTNGESEAFF.

This clonotype was recorded at least ten times. The chain joins TRBV12-3 or TRBV12-4 to TRBJ1-5; D perhaps matches TRBD1 (5 bases). The CDR3 is 16 residues long. Trimming removed 3 bases from V and 1 base from J, with 13 bases in between. The CDR3 DNA sequence: TGTGCCAGCAGTTTCGGGGGGGTTATGAGCAATCAGCCCCAGCATTTT. Amino acid sequence: CASSFGGVMSNQPQHF.

This clonotype came up a few times. The J gene is TRBJ1-1, the V gene TRBV6-1, with 9 bases fitting TRBD1. V dropped 8 bases and J dropped 5; count of bases not matched to a gene: 9. The length of the CDR3 is 14 residues. The germline V gene has CDR1 MNHNS and CDR2 SASEGT. CDR3 sequence (DNA): TGTGCCAGCGGGACAGGGCTCGGTAGAACTGAAGCTTTCTTT. This gives the protein CASGTGLGRTEAFF.

The chain is built from TRBV6-2 or TRBV6-3 and TRBJ1-5, with D uncertain. V gave up 2 bases and J gave up 7 bases, with 9 bases separating them. Germline CDR1 is MNHEY and CDR2 is SVGEGT. CDR3 length: 13 residues. Written as DNA, the CDR3 is TGTGCCAGCAGTTACACCATCGAACAGCCCCAGCATTTT. Residues: CASSYTIEQPQHF.

The chain links TRBV28 to TRBJ2-5, with 7 bases lining up with TRBD2. The ends lost 7 bases at V and 0 bases at J; junction bases unmatched: 8. The CDR3 is made up of 15 amino acids. The germline gives CDR1 MDHEN, CDR2 SYDVKM. CDR3: CASKAGEGYQETQYF. CDR3 DNA: TGTGCCAGCAAGGCGGGAGAGGGGTACCAAGAGACCCAGTACTTC.

This clonotype was found many times. J is TRBJ1-1 and V is TRBV12-3 or TRBV12-4; 9 nucleotides align to TRBD1. This CDR3 is 15 amino acids long. V was pared by 7 bases and J by 5 bases, with 11 bases of the junction left unmatched. CDR3 nucleotides: TGTGCCAGCAAGTCTACAGGGGGCATCGTGACTGAAGCTTTCTTT. It encodes CASKSTGGIVTEAFF.

This clonotype was picked up many times. The chain links TRBV12-3 or TRBV12-4 to TRBJ1-5, with D perhaps TRBD1 (5 bases). V dropped 5 bases and J dropped 5 bases, with 19 bases sitting between them. The CDR3 sequence is 16 residues long. This CDR3 is CASSGRFKGQDQPQHF. The CDR3 nucleotides are TGTGCCAGCAGTGGCAGATTCAAGGGGCAGGATCAGCCCCAGCATTTT.